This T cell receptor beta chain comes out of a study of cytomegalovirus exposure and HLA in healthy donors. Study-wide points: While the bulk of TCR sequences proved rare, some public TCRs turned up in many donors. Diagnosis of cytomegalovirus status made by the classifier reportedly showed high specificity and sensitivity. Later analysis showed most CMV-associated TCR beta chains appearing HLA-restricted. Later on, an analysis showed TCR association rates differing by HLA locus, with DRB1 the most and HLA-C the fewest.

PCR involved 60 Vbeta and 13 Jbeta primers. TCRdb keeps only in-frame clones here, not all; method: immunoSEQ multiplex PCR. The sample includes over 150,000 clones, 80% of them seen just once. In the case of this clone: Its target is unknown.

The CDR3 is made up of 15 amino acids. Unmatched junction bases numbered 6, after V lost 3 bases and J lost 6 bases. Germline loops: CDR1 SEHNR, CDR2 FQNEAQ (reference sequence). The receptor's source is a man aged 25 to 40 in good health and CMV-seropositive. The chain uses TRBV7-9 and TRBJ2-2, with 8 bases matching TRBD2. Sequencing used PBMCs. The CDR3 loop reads CASSFINGGAGELFF. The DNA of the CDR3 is TGTGCCAGCAGCTTCATCAACGGGGGGGCCGGGGAGCTGTTTTTT.